The source of this T cell receptor beta chain is a study of T cell responses to AZD1222 COVID-19 vaccine. V dropped 3 bases and J dropped 0; count of bases not matched to a gene: 3. There are 15 residues in the CDR3. Germline V gene sequence: CDR1 SGHNT, CDR2 YYREEE (reference sequence). A word on this clone: Its antigen is as yet unknown.

Profiled with immunoSEQ multiplex PCR; TCRdb holds only in-frame clones, not every one. The repertoire holds approximately 110,000 clones, with around 85% as singletons. Study findings and constraints: A rise in Spike-specific TCR breadth and depth followed two AZD1222 doses. The donor cohort was predominantly white British with a female majority, and clonal diversity may have been underestimated. CD4 TCRs covered the whole spike, strongest at regions 160-218 and 743-854.

The gene calls are TRBV5-4 and TRBJ1-2, with 9 bases that match TRBD1. The source of this sequence is an adult in good health. Sequencing used peripheral blood, obtained on day 0 of AZD1222 vaccination. CDR3 protein: CASSWDRVSNYGYTF. The CDR3 nucleotides read TGTGCCAGCAGCTGGGACAGGGTTTCTAACTATGGCTACACCTTC. Filled out from reference TRBV5-4 and TRBJ1-2, the complete variable domain reads ETGVTQSPTHLIKTRGQQVTLRCSSQSGHNTVSWYQQALGQGPQFIFQYYREEENGRGNFPPRFSGLQFPNYSSELNVNALELDDSALYLCASSWDRVSNYGYTFGSGTRLTVV.